This T cell receptor (beta chain) was captured by sequencing in a study of T cells expressing NK-cell markers. Overall study findings and caveats: These clonotypes, the leaders elsewhere, also led the CD3+CD56-NKG2C+ fraction in a handful of donors.

TCRdb reprocessed the 5' RACE reads, with one entry per CDR3 protein and no DNA. In all, the sample yields about 150,000 distinct CDR3 sequences. This CDR3 contains 16 residues. CDR1 LGHDT and CDR2 YNNKEL come from the germline V gene (reference sequence). About this clonotype itself: Its antigen is currently unknown.

The sequence was obtained from a woman in her 50s in good health. The V and J genes are TRBV3-1 and TRBJ1-1. The sequenced material came from blood T cells: a sorted CD56 or NKG2C T cell subset, CD4+ or CD8+ T cells, or bulk PBMC T cells (not recorded which). CDR3 residues: CASSPSGKGLNTEAFF.